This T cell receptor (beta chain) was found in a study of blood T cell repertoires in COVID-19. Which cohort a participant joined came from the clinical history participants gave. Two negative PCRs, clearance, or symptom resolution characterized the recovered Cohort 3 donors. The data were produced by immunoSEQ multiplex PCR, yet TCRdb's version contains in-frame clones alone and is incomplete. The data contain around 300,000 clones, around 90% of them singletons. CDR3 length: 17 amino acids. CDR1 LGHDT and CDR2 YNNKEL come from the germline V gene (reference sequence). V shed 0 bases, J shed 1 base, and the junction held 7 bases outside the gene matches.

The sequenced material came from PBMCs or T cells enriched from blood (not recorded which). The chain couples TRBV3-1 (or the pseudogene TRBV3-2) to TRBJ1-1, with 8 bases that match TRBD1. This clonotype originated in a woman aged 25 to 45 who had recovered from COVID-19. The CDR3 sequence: CASSQDRRQGRNTEAFF. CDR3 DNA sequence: TGTGCCAGCAGCCAAGATCGGAGACAGGGGCGGAACACTGAAGCTTTCTTT.